The 27 T cell receptor beta chains reported below all come from one sample, sequenced in a study of shared clonotypes between healthy human individuals. The data were produced by immunoSEQ multiplex PCR, yet TCRdb's version contains in-frame clones alone and is incomplete. This sample has approximately 2,300,000 clones, with roughly 90% found just once. Sequenced material: naive CD4+ T cells from PBMCs. Subset meaning: CD45RA+ positively selected. Receptors originate from a man aged 18 to 30 in good health. Some clones in this sample may be carry-over from other donors' samples.

The V and J genes are TRBV5-8 and TRBJ2-4; TRBD2 aligns across 11 bases. V lost 3 bases and J lost 0; bases outside the gene matches: 2. Germline V gene lookup returns CDR1 SGHTS and CDR2 YDEGEE. CDR3 length: 16 residues. Written as DNA, the CDR3 is TGTGCCAGCAGCTCCGGACTAGCGGGAGCCAAAAACATTCAGTACTTC. Its translation is CASSSGLAGAKNIQYF. Full variable domain (remainder filled in from reference TRBV5-8 and TRBJ2-4): EAGVTQSPTHLIKTRGQQATLRCSPISGHTSVYWYQQALGLGLQFLLWYDEGEERNRGNFPPRFSGRQFPNYSSELNVNALELEDSALYLCASSSGLAGAKNIQYFGAGTRLSVL.

The chain joins TRBV4-1 to TRBJ2-2; TRBD2 agrees at 8 bases. The V and J ends lost 4 bases and 7 bases, in that order; junction bases with no gene match: 14. This CDR3 is 17 amino acids long. Germline V CDR1 and CDR2: MGHRA, YSYEKL. The chain's CDR3 is CASSPAGSGRGGGELFF. The CDR3 nucleotides are TGCGCCAGCAGCCCGGCGGGGAGCGGGAGAGGGGGCGGGGAGCTGTTTTTT.

The genes are TRBV4-2 and TRBJ2-1; 15 bases are a match to TRBD2. V shed 3 bases, J shed 7 bases, and the junction held 7 bases outside the gene matches. This CDR3 has 17 residues. Germline lookup yields CDR1 LGHNA and CDR2 YNFKEQ. This CDR3 reads CASSHNSGTSGRNEQFF. CDR3 sequence (DNA): TGTGCCAGCAGCCATAACTCCGGGACTAGCGGGAGGAATGAGCAGTTCTTC.

The gene calls are TRBV11-1 and TRBJ2-7, with D possibly matching TRBD1 (5 bases). Trimming stripped 3 bases from V and 5 bases from J, with 8 bases between. The CDR3 is made up of 12 amino acids. Germline CDR1 is SGHAT and CDR2 is FQDESV (reference sequence). CDR3 DNA sequence: TGTGCCAGCAGCTTCGACAGAAACGAGCAGTACTTC. Translating gives CASSFDRNEQYF.

This chain connects TRBV25-1 to TRBJ1-6; D is ambiguous. Trimming removed 4 bases at V and 0 bases at J, with 13 bases between. The germline V gene encodes CDR1 MGHDK and CDR2 SYGVNS. This CDR3 has 17 residues. The CDR3 DNA follows: TGTGCCAGCAGTGGGAGTGGTGGGGACTCCTATAATTCACCCCTCCACTTT. Protein: CASSGSGGDSYNSPLHF.

Turning to this clone: This specimen includes other DNA sequences encoding the same CDR3. The chain uses TRBV5-1 and TRBJ2-3; 8 bases are a match to TRBD1. J gave up 5 bases and V 3 bases, and 5 bases lay outside the gene matches. The length of the CDR3 is 14 residues. Germline values: CDR1 SGHRS, CDR2 YFSETQ. In DNA, the CDR3 is TGCGCCAGCAGCTCCGGACAGGGCGGAGATACGCAGTATTTT. Its translation is CASSSGQGGDTQYF. The full variable domain, in which reference TRBV5-1 and TRBJ2-3 provide the parts outside the CDR3, is KAGVTQTPRYLIKTRGQQVTLSCSPISGHRSVSWYQQTPGQGLQFLFEYFSETQRNKGNFPGRFSGRQFSNSRSEMNVSTLELGDSALYLCASSSGQGGDTQYFGPGTRLTVL.

The chain uses TRBV5-1 and TRBJ2-7, with 7 bases that match TRBD1. This CDR3 is 14 amino acids long. Germline V CDR1 and CDR2: SGHRS, YFSETQ. V shed 3 bases, J shed 4 bases, and the junction held 7 bases outside the gene matches. This CDR3 is CASSWTGTDYEQYF. The CDR3 DNA reads TGCGCCAGCAGCTGGACCGGGACAGATTACGAGCAGTACTTC.

This sequence joins TRBV28 and TRBJ1-1; no reliable D call. CDR1 and CDR2 (germline): MDHEN, SYDVKM. The CDR3 contains 15 residues. Between the trimmed V and J ends, which lost 3 bases and 1 base, there was a span of 12 bases. The DNA for the CDR3 is TGTGCCAGCAGTTTTCCGGGGAGTACGAACACTGAAGCTTTCTTT. Amino acid sequence: CASSFPGSTNTEAFF.

A note on this clone: The sample holds other DNA sequences that translate to the same CDR3. The CDR3 sequence: CASSLLGTSTDTQYF. CDR3 DNA: TGTGCCAGCAGCTTATTGGGGACTAGCACAGATACGCAGTATTTT. The rearrangement links TRBV7-3 to TRBJ2-3, with D maybe TRBD2 (6 bases). Trimming shortened V by 2 bases and J by 0 bases, and 9 bases separated the two germline ends. Germline assignment: CDR1 SGHTA and CDR2 FQGTGA. This CDR3 region has 15 residues.

The rearrangement links TRBV11-2 to TRBJ2-3; TRBD2 aligns across 11 bases. The CDR3 totals 17 residues. V shed 5 bases and J 2 bases; nucleotides not matched to a gene: 9. Germline CDR1 and CDR2: SGHAT and FQNNGV. In DNA form, the CDR3 reads TGTGCCAGCAGCCTGACAGGGACTAGCGGACTCACAGATACGCAGTATTTT. Translated: CASSLTGTSGLTDTQYF.

The V call is TRBV27, the J call TRBJ1-4; 7 positions match TRBD1. CDR3 length: 14 residues. CDR1 is MNHEY, CDR2 SMNVEV, per germline (reference sequence). Unmatched junction bases numbered 12, after V lost 9 bases and J lost 8 bases. The CDR3 DNA sequence: TGTGCCAGTCCCAAAGGGGGCCGGGGCGAAAAACTGTTTTTT. It codes for CASPKGGRGEKLFF.

As concerns this clone: Other DNA sequences within the sample encode an identical CDR3. V usage is TRBV28 and J usage is TRBJ2-3; D unresolved. The CDR3 is 12 residues long. Looked up from germline, CDR1 is MDHEN and CDR2 is SYDVKM. Trimming stripped 5 bases from V and 3 bases from J, with 6 bases between. Here the CDR3 DNA reads TGTGCCAGCAGTCTCCGGACAGATACGCAGTATTTT. Translation: CASSLRTDTQYF. The variable domain in full, completed from reference TRBV28 and TRBJ2-3, reads DVKVTQSSRYLVKRTGEKVFLECVQDMDHENMFWYRQDPGLGLRLIYFSYDVKMKEKGDIPEGYSVSREKKERFSLILESASTNQTSMYLCASSLRTDTQYFGPGTRLTVL.

The J gene is TRBJ1-2, the V gene TRBV14; TRBD1 matches 11 bases. Germline lookup yields CDR1 SGHDN and CDR2 FVKESK. J lost 4 bases, V lost 3 bases, and 7 bases had no gene match. The CDR3 has 16 residues. CDR3 protein: CASSQGQGGLIYGYTF. The CDR3 coding sequence is TGTGCCAGCAGCCAGGGACAGGGGGGACTTATCTATGGCTACACCTTC.

The CDR3 spells CASRARGNTEAFF. The CDR3 DNA follows: TGTGCCAGTAGGGCCAGGGGGAACACTGAAGCTTTCTTT. J is TRBJ1-1 and V is TRBV19; D might be TRBD1 (6 bases). Trimming shortened V by 6 bases and J by 1 base, and 9 bases separated the two germline ends. This CDR3 region has 13 residues. Germline CDR1 LNHDA, CDR2 SQIVND (reference sequence). The variable domain in full, with the rest retrieved from reference TRBV19 and TRBJ1-1, is DGGITQSPKYLFRKEGQNVTLSCEQNLNHDAMYWYRQDPGQGLRLIYYSQIVNDFQKGDIAEGYSVSREKKESFPLTVTSAQKNPTAFYLCASRARGNTEAFFGQGTRLTVV.

V is TRBV29-1 and J is TRBJ2-5, with D tentatively TRBD2 (7 bases). Looked up from germline, CDR1 is SQVTM and CDR2 is ANQGSEA. Trimming pared 7 bases from V and 3 bases from J, leaving 18 bases between. The CDR3 has 14 amino acids. CDR3 sequence reads: CSGGGKLIKETQYF. CDR3 in DNA: TGCAGCGGGGGGGGCAAATTGATCAAAGAGACCCAGTACTTC.

This clone showed up just once. This chain connects TRBV7-2 to TRBJ1-1; 7 bases line up with TRBD1. Germline values: CDR1 SGHTA, CDR2 FQGNSA. The CDR3 length is 16 residues. The V gene end was trimmed by 5 bases and the J gene end by 4 bases; junction bases not matched to a gene: 13. The CDR3 loop reads CASSQDRWRVGTEAFF. Here the CDR3 DNA reads TGTGCCAGCAGCCAGGACAGGTGGCGGGTCGGCACTGAAGCTTTCTTT. Complete variable domain (other parts from reference TRBV7-2 and TRBJ1-1): GAGVSQSPSNKVTEKGKDVELRCDPISGHTALYWYRQSLGQGLEFLIYFQGNSAPDKSGLPSDRFSAERTGGSVSTLTIQRTQQEDSAVYLCASSQDRWRVGTEAFFGQGTRLTVV.

The V call is TRBV6-6, the J call TRBJ2-1; 9 nucleotides agree with TRBD1. The CDR3 runs 15 residues. Germline CDR1 is MNHNY and CDR2 is SVGAGI (reference sequence). V shed 6 bases, J shed 6 bases, and the junction held 9 bases outside the gene matches. The CDR3 DNA follows: TGTGCCAGCAGCCTAGGACAGGGGTGGGGCAATGAGCAGTTCTTC. Protein: CASSLGQGWGNEQFF.

The chain recombines TRBV28 with TRBJ1-6; D remains ambiguous. V gave up 10 bases and J gave up 14 bases, with 24 bases separating them. The CDR3 runs 14 residues. CDR1 and CDR2 from the germline V gene are MDHEN and SYDVKM. CDR3 residues: CATLGVVGMISLHF. The CDR3 DNA reads TGTGCCACCCTCGGGGTGGTCGGGATGATATCCCTCCACTTT.

This chain connects TRBV7-3 to TRBJ2-6; weak D call: TRBD1 (6 bases). Germline CDR1 is SGHTA and CDR2 is FQGTGA. Trimming took 1 base from V and 2 from J, leaving 6 bases between them. CDR3 size: 15 residues. The CDR3 nucleotides are TGTGCCAGCAGCTTAAACAGGGCTGGGGCCAACGTCCTGACTTTC. It yields the protein CASSLNRAGANVLTF.

V gene TRBV28 combines with J gene TRBJ2-6; D unclear. The CDR3 sequence is 16 residues long. The V end was cut by 0 bases, the J end by 4 bases, with 10 bases between. Germline CDR1 MDHEN, CDR2 SYDVKM. DNA for the CDR3: TGTGCCAGCAGTTTATGGAAGGGTTCCGGGGCCAACGTCCTGACTTTC. Its protein product is CASSLWKGSGANVLTF.

With respect to this clone: The sample contains more than one DNA sequence encoding this CDR3. The rearrangement links TRBV9 to TRBJ1-5, with D tentatively TRBD1 (5 bases). Deletions cut 8 bases from V and 0 bases from J, with 9 bases between. Germline values: CDR1 SGDLS, CDR2 YYNGEE. The CDR3 runs to 13 residues. Here the CDR3 DNA reads TGTGCCAGTGGGGGGGATAGCAATCAGCCCCAGCATTTT. Its protein is CASGGDSNQPQHF.

This clone was recorded only once. The rearrangement joins TRBV28 to TRBJ2-7; D may correspond to TRBD1 or TRBD2 (7 bases each). The germline V and J ends were trimmed by 5 bases and 3 bases, with 14 bases remaining between them. Looked up from germline, CDR1 is MDHEN and CDR2 is SYDVKM. The length of the CDR3 is 14 residues. The CDR3 sequence is CASSRPRGGYEQYF. The CDR3 DNA is TGTGCCAGCAGTCGGCCCAGGGGGGGCTACGAGCAGTACTTC.

This clone has just one count. The chain employs TRBV7-2 and TRBJ2-1, with D perhaps matching TRBD2 (5 bases). The CDR3 is 13 residues long. Germline V gives CDR1 SGHTA, CDR2 FQGNSA. V gave up 5 bases and J gave up 5 bases, with 10 bases separating them. CDR3 region: CASSPRENNEQFF. The CDR3 DNA reads as TGTGCCAGCAGCCCCCGGGAAAACAATGAGCAGTTCTTC.

A note on this clone: Other DNA sequences within the sample encode an identical CDR3. The chain combines TRBV30 with TRBJ1-1; D is unresolved. Germline V gene lookup returns CDR1 GTSNPN and CDR2 SVGIG (reference sequence). The CDR3 runs 11 residues. V gave up 2 bases and J gave up 4 bases, with 5 bases separating them. Here the CDR3 reads CAWSPGTEAFF. In nucleotides, the CDR3 is TGTGCCTGGAGTCCGGGCACTGAAGCTTTCTTT.

V is TRBV10-3 and J is TRBJ2-2; 11 bases match TRBD1. The ends lost 7 bases at V and 3 bases at J; junction bases unmatched: 1. Germline V gene data show CDR1 as ENHRY and CDR2 as SYGVKD. CDR3 size: 14 residues. The CDR3: CAIKGQGDTGELFF. As DNA, the CDR3 is TGTGCCATCAAGGGACAGGGGGACACCGGGGAGCTGTTTTTT.

The V call is TRBV28, the J call TRBJ2-7; 7 bases align to TRBD1. The CDR3 totals 15 residues. The V gene's germline CDR1 is MDHEN and CDR2 SYDVKM. The V gene end was trimmed by 6 bases and the J gene end by 4 bases; junction bases not matched to a gene: 12. The CDR3 sequence: CASRPYRGSAYEQYF. The CDR3 DNA is TGTGCCAGCAGACCTTACAGGGGAAGTGCGTACGAGCAGTACTTC.

The J gene is TRBJ2-3, the V gene TRBV21-1; TRBD1 is taken as the D call from the table, unchecked against the DNA. TRBV21-1 is a pseudogene locus. The CDR3 is 13 residues long. CDR3 sequence (DNA): TGTGCCAGCAGCGGTCGCAGAGGGGGTATGCAGTATTTT. Its translation is CASSGRRGGMQYF.